This T cell receptor beta chain originates from a study of T-cell reconstitution after alpha-beta-depleted transplantation in children. The library targeted TCRbeta and was prepared with unique molecular identifiers. TCRdb processed the PCR reads anew with MiXCR; each CDR3 protein has one entry. The sample holds about 640,000 distinct CDR3 sequences, roughly 15% seen once. The CDR3 loop spans 11 amino acids. This clonotype was found a few times. The rearrangement uses TRBV12-3 or TRBV12-4 and TRBJ1-1; TRBD1 might be the D (5 bases). This clonotype originated in a human donor who donated a stem cell graft to a child with acute myeloid leukemia. The sequenced sample was PBMCs from the stem cell graft donor, obtained from the stem cell graft. CDR3 loop: CAEGRITEAFF. The CDR3 DNA is TGTGCGGAGGGGAGGATCACTGAAGCTTTCTTT.